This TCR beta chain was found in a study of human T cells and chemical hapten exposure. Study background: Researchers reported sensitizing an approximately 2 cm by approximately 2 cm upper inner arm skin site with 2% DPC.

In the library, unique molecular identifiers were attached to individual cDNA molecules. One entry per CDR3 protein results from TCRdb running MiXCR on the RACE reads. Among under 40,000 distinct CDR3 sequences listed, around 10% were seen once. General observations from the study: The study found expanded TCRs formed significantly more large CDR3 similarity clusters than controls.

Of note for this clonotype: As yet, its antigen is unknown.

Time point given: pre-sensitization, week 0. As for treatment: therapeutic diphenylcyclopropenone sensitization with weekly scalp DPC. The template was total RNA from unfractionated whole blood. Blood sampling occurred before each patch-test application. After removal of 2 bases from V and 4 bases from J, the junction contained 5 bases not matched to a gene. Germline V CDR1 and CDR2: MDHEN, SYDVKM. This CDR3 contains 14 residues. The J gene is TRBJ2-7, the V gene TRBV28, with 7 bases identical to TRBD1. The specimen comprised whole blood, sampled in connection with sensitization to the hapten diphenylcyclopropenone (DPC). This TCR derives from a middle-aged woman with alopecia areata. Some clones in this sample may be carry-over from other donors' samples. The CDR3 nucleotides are TGTGCCAGCAGTTTAAAGGGGGCGCGGTACGAGCAGTACTTC. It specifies CASSLKGARYEQYF.